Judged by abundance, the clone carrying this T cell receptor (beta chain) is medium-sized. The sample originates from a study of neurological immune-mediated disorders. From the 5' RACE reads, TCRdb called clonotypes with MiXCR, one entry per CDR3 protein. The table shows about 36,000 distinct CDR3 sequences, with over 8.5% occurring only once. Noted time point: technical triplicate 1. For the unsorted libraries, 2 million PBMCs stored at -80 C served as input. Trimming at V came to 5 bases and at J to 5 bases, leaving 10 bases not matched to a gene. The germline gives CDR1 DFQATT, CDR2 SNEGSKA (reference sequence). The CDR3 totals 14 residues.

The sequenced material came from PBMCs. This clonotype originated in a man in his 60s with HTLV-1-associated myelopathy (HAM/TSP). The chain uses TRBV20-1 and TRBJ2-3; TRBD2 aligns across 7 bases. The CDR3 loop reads CSAGRRAGVDTQYF. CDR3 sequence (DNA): TGCAGTGCTGGTCGAAGGGCGGGAGTAGATACGCAGTATTTT.